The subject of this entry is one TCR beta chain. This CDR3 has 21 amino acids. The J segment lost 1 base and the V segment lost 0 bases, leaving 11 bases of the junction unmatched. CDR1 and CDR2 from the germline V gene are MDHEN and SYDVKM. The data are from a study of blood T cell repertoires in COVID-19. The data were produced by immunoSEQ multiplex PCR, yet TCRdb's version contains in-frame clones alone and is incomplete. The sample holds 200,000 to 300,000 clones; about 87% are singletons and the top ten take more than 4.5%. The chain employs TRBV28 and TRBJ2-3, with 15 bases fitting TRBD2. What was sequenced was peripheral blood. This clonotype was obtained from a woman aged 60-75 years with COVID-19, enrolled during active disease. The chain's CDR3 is CASSLCGQGLAGGFCTDTQYF. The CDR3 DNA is TGTGCCAGCAGTTTATGCGGCCAGGGACTAGCGGGAGGCTTCTGCACAGATACGCAGTATTTT.